The 20 T cell receptor beta chains below were found in one sample sequenced in a study of cytomegalovirus exposure and HLA in healthy donors. Use of 60 Vbeta and 13 Jbeta primers characterized the PCR. Assay used: immunoSEQ multiplex PCR; TCRdb lists only in-frame clones, some missing. The data show roughly 140,000 clones, roughly 70% seen once. The sequencing input was PBMCs. The receptors here all came from a woman between 40 and 50 years old in good health and CMV-seronegative.

The V gene is TRBV2, the J gene TRBJ1-3; D gene unclear. Trimming pared 9 bases from V and 3 bases from J, leaving 12 bases between. CDR3 length equals 13 residues. The germline CDR1 and CDR2 sequences are SNHLY and FYNNEI. CDR3 protein: CASSPAVGNTIYF. The CDR3 DNA reads TGTGCCAGTAGTCCGGCGGTTGGAAACACCATATATTTT.

The chain uses TRBV6-6 and TRBJ1-2, with D unresolved. The germline V gene has CDR1 MNHNY and CDR2 SVGAGI (reference sequence). The CDR3 consists of 13 residues. Deletions cut 4 bases from V and 1 base from J, with 7 bases between. As DNA, the CDR3 is TGTGCCAGCAGTTTCGCAGATAACTATGGCTACACCTTC. Translating it yields CASSFADNYGYTF.

J is TRBJ1-4 and V is TRBV7-8; 10 nucleotides align to TRBD1. V lost 3 bases and J lost 0; bases outside the gene matches: 13. CDR3 length equals 20 residues. Germline CDR1 and CDR2: SGHVS and FQNEAQ. The CDR3 sequence: CASSFSVLTGGETTNEKLFF. In nucleotides, the CDR3 is TGTGCCAGCAGCTTTAGCGTTCTGACAGGGGGCGAAACAACTAATGAAAAACTGTTTTTT.

This clone was recorded a few times. This chain joins TRBV28 and TRBJ1-5; no definite D call. V was clipped by 7 bases and J by 1 base, with 11 bases between them. The germline CDR1 and CDR2 sequences are MDHEN and SYDVKM. The CDR3 spans 14 residues. CDR3 in DNA: TGTGCCAGCAAACCTAGTATGAGCAATCAGCCCCAGCATTTT. This translates into CASKPSMSNQPQHF.

This clone was seen only a few times. This chain joins TRBV5-5 and TRBJ1-1; 8 bases match TRBD1. The germline gives CDR1 SGHKS, CDR2 YYEKEE (reference sequence). The CDR3 sequence is 17 residues long. Trimming at V came to 1 base and at J to 12 bases, leaving 20 bases not matched to a gene. CDR3: CASSLPYGTGTSGHPFF. In DNA form, the CDR3 reads TGTGCCAGCAGCTTGCCATACGGGACAGGTACCTCCGGGCACCCTTTCTTT.

This clone was found a few times. This chain connects TRBV18 to TRBJ2-1; no reliable D call. Trimming left V 3 bases short and J 3 bases short, with 6 bases between. Per germline, CDR1 KGHSH and CDR2 LQKENI. This CDR3 comprises 13 residues. CDR3: CASSPPLYNEQFF. CDR3 in DNA: TGTGCCAGCTCACCCCCCCTCTACAATGAGCAGTTCTTC.

This rearrangement joins TRBV29-1 to TRBJ2-7; a weak D match, TRBD1 (5 bases). This CDR3 is 12 amino acids long. CDR1 is SQVTM and CDR2 is ANQGSEA in the germline V gene. V shed 2 bases and J shed 2 bases, with 7 bases lying between them. The DNA of the CDR3 is TGCAGCGTTGAACAGGACACCTACGAGCAGTACTTC. Translating gives CSVEQDTYEQYF.

The chain recombines TRBV5-1 with TRBJ1-2; 12 nucleotides match TRBD1. J was trimmed by 6 bases and V by 0 bases; bases with no gene match: 6. The CDR3 consists of 16 residues. Germline CDR1 and CDR2: SGHRS and YFSETQ. The CDR3 loop reads CASSLETGTGGDGYTF. The CDR3 nucleotides read TGCGCCAGCAGCTTGGAAACCGGGACAGGGGGCGATGGCTACACCTTC.

DNA for the CDR3: TGTGCCAGCAGCATCAGAGGCCCGCCTGGAAACACCATATATTTT. Protein product: CASSIRGPPGNTIYF. The genes are TRBV13 and TRBJ1-3; D ambiguous. V was trimmed by 5 bases and J by 2 bases, leaving 13 bases between them. Looked up from germline, CDR1 is PRHDT and CDR2 is FYEKMQ (reference sequence). The CDR3 is 15 residues long.

V and J are TRBV7-2 and TRBJ2-3, with D tentatively TRBD2 (5 bases). The CDR3 runs 13 residues. Germline assignment: CDR1 SGHTA and CDR2 FQGNSA. V was shortened by 1 base and J by 8 bases, with 10 bases between the two germline ends. CDR3 loop: CASSLVPEGTQYF. The CDR3 nucleotides read TGTGCCAGCAGCTTAGTCCCCGAGGGTACGCAGTATTTT. Full variable domain (missing parts from reference TRBV7-2 and TRBJ2-3): GAGVSQSPSNKVTEKGKDVELRCDPISGHTALYWYRQSLGQGLEFLIYFQGNSAPDKSGLPSDRFSAERTGGSVSTLTIQRTQQEDSAVYLCASSLVPEGTQYFGPGTRLTVL.

CDR3 in DNA: TGCGCCAGCAGCCAAGATTCGCGGGATCAGCCCCAGCATTTT. It yields the protein CASSQDSRDQPQHF. The chain recombines TRBV4-1 with TRBJ1-5; D is unclear. This CDR3 region has 14 residues. Per the germline V gene, CDR1 is MGHRA and CDR2 is YSYEKL. With 0 bases removed from V and 5 bases from J, the gap between germline ends came to 8 bases.

The CDR3 region has the DNA TGTGCCAGCAGCTCCGGGACAGGGGGCGACGAGCAGTACTTC. The encoded protein is CASSSGTGGDEQYF. The rearrangement uses TRBV11-2 and TRBJ2-7; 12 bases map to TRBD1. The CDR3 covers 14 residues. The germline V gene has CDR1 SGHAT and CDR2 FQNNGV. The junction had 3 bases not matched to a gene; V was cut back by 4 bases and J by 5 bases.

The chain has TRBV5-1 and TRBJ2-3; possible D gene TRBD1, 6 bases. The CDR3 runs to 15 residues. Germline CDR1 is SGHRS and CDR2 is YFSETQ. V gave up 3 bases and J gave up 5 bases, with 16 bases separating them. The CDR3 loop reads CASSSWDKERDTQYF. DNA of the CDR3: TGCGCCAGCAGCTCCTGGGACAAGGAAAGAGATACGCAGTATTTT. The complete variable domain, with remaining parts taken from reference TRBV5-1 and TRBJ2-3, reads KAGVTQTPRYLIKTRGQQVTLSCSPISGHRSVSWYQQTPGQGLQFLFEYFSETQRNKGNFPGRFSGRQFSNSRSEMNVSTLELGDSALYLCASSSWDKERDTQYFGPGTRLTVL.

This clone has more than one count but fewer than ten. The chain links TRBV6-5 to TRBJ2-2; 11 bases are a match to TRBD2. The CDR3 sequence is 13 residues long. From germline, CDR1 is MNHEY and CDR2 SVGAGI. The ends lost 6 bases at V and 14 bases at J; junction bases unmatched: 8. The CDR3 sequence: CASRVGLAGHLFF. CDR3 nucleotide sequence: TGTGCCAGCAGAGTTGGACTAGCGGGCCATCTGTTTTTT.

The chain combines TRBV29-1 with TRBJ1-1; perhaps TRBD1 as D (6 bases). CDR1 and CDR2 (germline): SQVTM, ANQGSEA. Trimming left V 7 bases short and J 6 bases short, with 18 bases between. This CDR3 contains 13 residues. CDR3 DNA sequence: TGCAGCGGAGGTTGGGGGAAGGGGGCTGAAGCTTTCTTT. Translated: CSGGWGKGAEAFF.

This clone occurred once. V and J are TRBV6-5 and TRBJ1-2; TRBD1 matches 9 bases. The CDR3 has 15 residues. The ends lost 6 bases at V and 2 bases at J; junction bases unmatched: 7. The germline V gene has CDR1 MNHEY and CDR2 SVGAGI. DNA for the CDR3: TGTGCCAGCAGCAATACAGGGGGCGTGAACTATGGCTACACCTTC. This translates into CASSNTGGVNYGYTF.

This clone was counted a single time. As DNA, the CDR3 is TGTGCCAGCAACTGGGAGCGGGAGTACAATGAGCAGTTCTTC. Translated: CASNWEREYNEQFF. V and J are TRBV7-9 and TRBJ2-1; 8 nucleotides agree with TRBD2. The V gene end was trimmed by 7 bases and the J gene end by 4 bases; junction bases not matched to a gene: 6. Germline assignment: CDR1 SEHNR and CDR2 FQNEAQ (reference sequence). The CDR3 extends over 14 amino acids.

The chain recombines TRBV19 with TRBJ2-6, with 11 positions matching TRBD2. The ends lost 6 bases at V and 0 bases at J; junction bases unmatched: 7. There are 18 residues in the CDR3. Germline lookup yields CDR1 LNHDA and CDR2 SQIVND (reference sequence). The CDR3 nucleotides are TGTGCCAGTAGCAAGGGGCTAGCGGGGGGCTCTGGGGCCAACGTCCTGACTTTC. It yields the protein CASSKGLAGGSGANVLTF.

This clone was seen just once. V and J are TRBV5-5 and TRBJ2-7, with D tentatively TRBD1 (5 bases). Germline V gene lookup returns CDR1 SGHKS and CDR2 YYEKEE (reference sequence). The length of the CDR3 is 20 residues. Trimming left V 2 bases short and J 3 bases short, with 30 bases between. This chain's CDR3 is CASSLGLGLGLDIPRYEQYF. The CDR3, as DNA: TGTGCCAGCAGCTTAGGGTTAGGTCTGGGCCTGGACATCCCACGCTACGAGCAGTACTTC.

The sample holds a few counts of this clone. The J gene is TRBJ1-1, the V gene TRBV5-1; D ambiguous. Per germline, CDR1 SGHRS and CDR2 YFSETQ. This CDR3 is built from 16 residues. V was trimmed by 0 bases and J by 0 bases, leaving 12 bases between them. Here the CDR3 reads CASSLGSRLLNTEAFF. For the CDR3, the DNA is TGCGCCAGCAGCTTGGGGAGCCGCCTTCTGAACACTGAAGCTTTCTTT.